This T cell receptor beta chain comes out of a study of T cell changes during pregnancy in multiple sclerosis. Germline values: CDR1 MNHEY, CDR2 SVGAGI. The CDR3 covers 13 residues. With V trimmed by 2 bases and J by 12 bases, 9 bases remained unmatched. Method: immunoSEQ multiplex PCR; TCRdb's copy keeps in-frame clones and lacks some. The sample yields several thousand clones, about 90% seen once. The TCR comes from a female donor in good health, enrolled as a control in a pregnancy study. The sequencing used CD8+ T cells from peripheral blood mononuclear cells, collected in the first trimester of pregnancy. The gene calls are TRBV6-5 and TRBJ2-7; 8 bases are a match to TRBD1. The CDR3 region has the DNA TGTGCCAGCAGTTACGGTCCAGGGGGCTATCGGTACTTC. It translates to CASSYGPGGYRYF.